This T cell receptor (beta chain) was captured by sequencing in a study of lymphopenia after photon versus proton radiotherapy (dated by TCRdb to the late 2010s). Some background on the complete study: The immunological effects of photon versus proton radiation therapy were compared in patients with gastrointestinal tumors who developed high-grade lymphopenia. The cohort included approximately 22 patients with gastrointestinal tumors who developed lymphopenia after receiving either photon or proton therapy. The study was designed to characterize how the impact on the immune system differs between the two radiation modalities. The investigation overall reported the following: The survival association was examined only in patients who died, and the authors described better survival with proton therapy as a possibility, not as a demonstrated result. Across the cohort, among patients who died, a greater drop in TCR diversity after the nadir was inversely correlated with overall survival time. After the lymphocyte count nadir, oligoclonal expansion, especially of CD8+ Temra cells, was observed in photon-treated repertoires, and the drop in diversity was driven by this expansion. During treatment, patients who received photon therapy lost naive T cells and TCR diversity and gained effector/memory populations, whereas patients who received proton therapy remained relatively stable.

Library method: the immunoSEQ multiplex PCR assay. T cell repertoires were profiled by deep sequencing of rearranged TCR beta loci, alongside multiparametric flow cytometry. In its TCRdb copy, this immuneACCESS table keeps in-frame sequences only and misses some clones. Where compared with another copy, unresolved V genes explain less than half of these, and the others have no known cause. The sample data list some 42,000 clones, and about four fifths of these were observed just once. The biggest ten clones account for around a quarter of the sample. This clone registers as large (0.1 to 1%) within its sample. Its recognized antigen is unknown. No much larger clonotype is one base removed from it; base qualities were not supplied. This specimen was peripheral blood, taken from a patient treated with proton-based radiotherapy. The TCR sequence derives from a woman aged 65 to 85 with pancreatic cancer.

The DNA is as follows: TGTGCCATCCAGGTTTCAGACTACTACAATGAGCAGTTCTTC. Translated, this is CAIQVSDYYNEQFF. The chain employs TRBV7-2 and TRBJ2-1; 5 matching bases give a weak D call of TRBD2. The cysteine opens and the phenylalanine closes a CDR3 of 14 amino acids. Only the CDR3 portion is preserved as DNA: 42 bases, with reading frame beginning at the first base. CDR1 and CDR2 (SGHTA, FQGNSA) derive from the germline V gene. Deletion took 10 bases off V and 3 bases off J, with a span of 16 bases between the germline ends.